This is a list of T cell receptor beta chains from one sample in a study of cytomegalovirus exposure and HLA in healthy donors. The repertoire was sequenced with immunoSEQ multiplex PCR; TCRdb's copy has only in-frame clones and lacks some. The table lists about 200,000 clones, over 75% of them singletons. The sequenced sample consisted of PBMCs. The receptors stem from a man younger than 35 in good health and CMV-seronegative. The CDR3 runs from the conserved cysteine through the conserved F or W. The order of the fields is clone size, CDR3 length, J gene, V gene, D gene, CDR3 protein, CDR3 DNA. The D gene is left open where the match is weak. Not every row has a clone size; where given, it reads once, few, many or a size class.

NA 15 TRBJ2-5 TRBV11-1 NA CASSSQTGSGETQYF TGTGCCAGCAGCTCCCAGACAGGCTCGGGGGAGACCCAGTACTTC
NA 16 TRBJ1-2 TRBV4-1 TRBD1 CASSQEIGQALYGYTF TGCGCCAGCAGCCAAGAAATCGGACAGGCCCTCTATGGCTACACCTTC
NA 17 TRBJ2-1 TRBV27 NA CASSPIPHRVWDNEQFF TGTGCCAGCAGTCCTATCCCCCACAGGGTATGGGACAATGAGCAGTTCTTC
NA 16 TRBJ2-7 TRBV6-5 TRBD1 CASSFPTGTGVWEQYF TGTGCCAGCAGTTTCCCCACCGGGACAGGGGTGTGGGAGCAGTACTTC
NA 14 TRBJ2-7 TRBV6-1 NA CASSADSSSYEQYF TGTGCCAGCAGTGCTGACAGTTCCTCCTACGAGCAGTACTTC
NA 17 TRBJ2-1 TRBV4-1 TRBD2 CASSQERDSGAYNEQFF TGCGCCAGCAGCCAAGAAAGAGATAGCGGGGCCTACAATGAGCAGTTCTTC
NA 11 TRBJ2-7 TRBV7-9 NA CASSQYYEQYF TGTGCCAGCAGCCAGTACTACGAGCAGTACTTC
NA 13 TRBJ1-1 TRBV5-6 NA CASSLVEGTEAFF TGTGCCAGCAGCTTGGTAGAGGGCACTGAAGCTTTCTTT
NA 11 TRBJ2-1 TRBV5-4 NA CASSFLNEQFF TGTGCCAGCAGCTTTCTCAATGAGCAGTTCTTC
NA 13 TRBJ2-5 TRBV18 NA CASSPPPQETQYF TGTGCCAGCTCACCACCCCCACAAGAGACCCAGTACTTC
NA 15 TRBJ2-1 TRBV7-3 NA CASSLGLSSYNEQFF TGTGCCAGCAGCCTCGGACTTAGCTCCTACAATGAGCAGTTCTTC
NA 16 TRBJ2-1 TRBV7-8 NA CASSTMSGLWYNEQFF TGTGCCAGCAGCACGATGAGCGGACTGTGGTACAATGAGCAGTTCTTC
NA 17 TRBJ2-3 TRBV27 NA CASSSPSRGTSTDTQYF TGTGCCAGCAGTTCTCCTTCACGGGGGACTTCCACAGATACGCAGTATTTT
once 15 TRBJ2-1 TRBV5-1 NA CASSLEQGLVFEQFF TGCGCCAGCAGCTTGGAGCAGGGATTGGTTTTTGAGCAGTTCTTC
NA 20 TRBJ2-3 TRBV14 TRBD2 CASSHRGTSGSWSITDTQYF TGTGCCAGCAGCCACCGGGGGACTAGCGGTTCATGGAGCATCACAGATACGCAGTATTTT
NA 15 TRBJ1-3 TRBV30 NA CAWSRPGGSGNTIYF TGTGCCTGGAGCCGCCCCGGGGGCTCTGGAAACACCATATATTTT
few 14 TRBJ2-1 TRBV4-3 TRBD1 CASSGQGVSNEQFF TGCGCCAGCAGCGGCCAGGGGGTCTCGAATGAGCAGTTCTTC
NA 14 TRBJ1-5 TRBV15 NA CATSRDGTDQPQHF TGTGCCACCAGCAGAGACGGTACGGATCAGCCCCAGCATTTT
few 15 TRBJ1-4 TRBV6-6 TRBD1 CASRAPGQRNEKLFF TGTGCCAGCAGAGCTCCGGGACAGCGGAATGAAAAACTGTTTTTT